Listed below are T cell receptor beta chains from one sample, sequenced in a study of blood T cell repertoires in COVID-19. TCRdb keeps only in-frame clones here, not all; method: immunoSEQ multiplex PCR. The sample contains under 450,000 clones, around 87% of which appear only once. The specimen sequenced was PBMCs or T cells enriched from blood (not recorded which). These receptors came from a man aged 25-45 years who had recovered from COVID-19. Each CDR3 is given with its conserved first and last residue. A D gene is named only where the DNA matches it firmly.

D gene: TRBD1
CDR3 length: 18
V gene: TRBV9
J gene: TRBJ1-1
CDR3 protein: CASSPGTGGSHMNTEAFF

D gene: .
CDR3 length: 14
V gene: TRBV7-9
J gene: TRBJ2-5
CDR3 protein: CASSQGGGFETQYF

D gene: TRBD1
CDR3 length: 15
V gene: TRBV18
J gene: TRBJ2-3
CDR3 protein: CASSPMNRGTDTQYF

D gene: .
CDR3 length: 18
V gene: TRBV21-1
J gene: TRBJ2-1
CDR3 protein: CASSKSVPRALSYNEQFF

D gene: .
CDR3 length: 14
V gene: TRBV7-9
J gene: TRBJ2-7
CDR3 protein: CASSYGQGWDEQYF

D gene: .
CDR3 length: 14
V gene: TRBV3-1/TRBV3-2
J gene: TRBJ1-3
CDR3 protein: CASSQASSGNTIYF

D gene: .
CDR3 length: 12
V gene: TRBV13
J gene: TRBJ1-2
CDR3 protein: CASSSTYREGTF

D gene: .
CDR3 length: 13
V gene: TRBV12-2
J gene: TRBJ1-1
CDR3 protein: CASRRKVHREAFF

D gene: TRBD1
CDR3 length: 14
V gene: TRBV3-1/TRBV3-2
J gene: TRBJ1-2
CDR3 protein: CASSQGTGGYGYTF

D gene: TRBD1
CDR3 length: 16
V gene: TRBV9
J gene: TRBJ1-1
CDR3 protein: CASSVAGNRGNTEAFF

D gene: .
CDR3 length: 17
V gene: TRBV2
J gene: TRBJ1-3
CDR3 protein: CASSEYQYSYSGNTIYF

D gene: .
CDR3 length: 15
V gene: TRBV7-6
J gene: TRBJ2-5
CDR3 protein: CASSLDASVQETQYF

D gene: .
CDR3 length: 18
V gene: TRBV4-1
J gene: TRBJ1-4
CDR3 protein: CASSQDKLLGGFDEKLFF

D gene: .
CDR3 length: 11
V gene: TRBV12-3/TRBV12-4
J gene: TRBJ1-1
CDR3 protein: CASSFYEEAFF

D gene: .
CDR3 length: 16
V gene: TRBV5-4
J gene: TRBJ1-2
CDR3 protein: CASSPQGSTTNYGYTF

D gene: .
CDR3 length: 13
V gene: TRBV19
J gene: TRBJ1-1
CDR3 protein: CASTSLTAGEAFF

D gene: .
CDR3 length: 16
V gene: TRBV5-1
J gene: TRBJ2-7
CDR3 protein: CASSLAPVADTYEQYF

D gene: .
CDR3 length: 13
V gene: TRBV19
J gene: TRBJ2-5
CDR3 protein: CATRRTNGETQYF

D gene: TRBD1
CDR3 length: 14
V gene: TRBV2
J gene: TRBJ1-2
CDR3 protein: CASSEIDRVGGYTF

D gene: .
CDR3 length: 13
V gene: TRBV18
J gene: TRBJ1-2
CDR3 protein: CASSPPSGDGYTF

D gene: .
CDR3 length: 15
V gene: TRBV5-1
J gene: TRBJ1-4
CDR3 protein: CASSLAQGNREKLFF

D gene: TRBD1
CDR3 length: 15
V gene: TRBV6-5
J gene: TRBJ1-6
CDR3 protein: CASSYSGQGFSPLHF

D gene: .
CDR3 length: 12
V gene: TRBV6-5
J gene: TRBJ2-1
CDR3 protein: CASRRDVNEQFF

D gene: .
CDR3 length: 18
V gene: TRBV4-1
J gene: TRBJ1-3
CDR3 protein: CASSRSRPDTMPPHTIYF

D gene: .
CDR3 length: 16
V gene: TRBV6-6
J gene: TRBJ2-6
CDR3 protein: CASSYSSFSGANVLTF

D gene: TRBD1
CDR3 length: 18
V gene: TRBV19
J gene: TRBJ1-5
CDR3 protein: CASSIMGTATYSNQPQHF

D gene: .
CDR3 length: 15
V gene: TRBV18
J gene: TRBJ1-3
CDR3 protein: CASSPGGAAGNTIYF

D gene: .
CDR3 length: 16
V gene: TRBV21-1
J gene: TRBJ1-2
CDR3 protein: CASSTGFLRANYGYTF

D gene: TRBD2
CDR3 length: 15
V gene: TRBV6-1
J gene: TRBJ2-7
CDR3 protein: CASSEETSVTYEQYF

D gene: .
CDR3 length: 14
V gene: TRBV3-1/TRBV3-2
J gene: TRBJ1-6
CDR3 protein: CASSPSQENSPLHF

D gene: .
CDR3 length: 16
V gene: TRBV14
J gene: TRBJ2-2
CDR3 protein: CASSPLGEFNTGELFF

D gene: .
CDR3 length: 14
V gene: TRBV9
J gene: TRBJ1-2
CDR3 protein: CASSVGAGVRGYTF

D gene: TRBD1
CDR3 length: 16
V gene: TRBV24-1
J gene: TRBJ2-1
CDR3 protein: CATSDSGTGTYNEQFF

D gene: .
CDR3 length: 14
V gene: TRBV9
J gene: TRBJ2-7
CDR3 protein: CASSKDGSSYEQYF

D gene: TRBD1
CDR3 length: 14
V gene: TRBV30
J gene: TRBJ1-5
CDR3 protein: CAWSKDRDNQPQHF

D gene: .
CDR3 length: 11
V gene: TRBV10-3
J gene: TRBJ1-1
CDR3 protein: CAISVDSEAFF

D gene: TRBD2
CDR3 length: 16
V gene: TRBV15
J gene: TRBJ2-1
CDR3 protein: CATREPGLEYRNEQFF

D gene: TRBD1
CDR3 length: 16
V gene: TRBV28
J gene: TRBJ2-1
CDR3 protein: CASTGQTLNSYNEQFF

D gene: .
CDR3 length: 13
V gene: TRBV21-1
J gene: TRBJ1-1
CDR3 protein: CASSLRERPEAFF

D gene: TRBD2
CDR3 length: 17
V gene: TRBV19
J gene: TRBJ2-3
CDR3 protein: CASSISLWSGGADTQYF

D gene: TRBD2
CDR3 length: 15
V gene: TRBV7-9
J gene: TRBJ2-3
CDR3 protein: CASSSSGGATDTQYF

D gene: .
CDR3 length: 13
V gene: TRBV19
J gene: TRBJ2-3
CDR3 protein: CASSILNIDTQYF

D gene: .
CDR3 length: 14
V gene: TRBV9
J gene: TRBJ1-1
CDR3 protein: CASSSQGLDTEAFF

D gene: TRBD2
CDR3 length: 14
V gene: TRBV9
J gene: TRBJ2-5
CDR3 protein: CASSAPTSSETQYF

D gene: TRBD2
CDR3 length: 16
V gene: TRBV24-1
J gene: TRBJ2-1
CDR3 protein: CATSDPTSGGANEQFF

D gene: .
CDR3 length: 16
V gene: TRBV7-2
J gene: TRBJ2-5
CDR3 protein: CASTAPAGASGETQYF

D gene: TRBD2
CDR3 length: 16
V gene: TRBV5-1
J gene: TRBJ2-5
CDR3 protein: CASSFAVLAGAETQYF

D gene: .
CDR3 length: 15
V gene: TRBV27
J gene: TRBJ1-2
CDR3 protein: CASSLFSPGLDGYTF

D gene: .
CDR3 length: 13
V gene: TRBV27
J gene: TRBJ1-2
CDR3 protein: CASTRTANYGYTF

D gene: TRBD1
CDR3 length: 17
V gene: TRBV4-1
J gene: TRBJ2-2
CDR3 protein: CASSHRSDRGNTGELFF

D gene: .
CDR3 length: 14
V gene: TRBV6-5
J gene: TRBJ1-1
CDR3 protein: CASSWDKRGTEAFF

D gene: TRBD1
CDR3 length: 14
V gene: TRBV9
J gene: TRBJ1-2
CDR3 protein: CASSYGDSNYGYTF